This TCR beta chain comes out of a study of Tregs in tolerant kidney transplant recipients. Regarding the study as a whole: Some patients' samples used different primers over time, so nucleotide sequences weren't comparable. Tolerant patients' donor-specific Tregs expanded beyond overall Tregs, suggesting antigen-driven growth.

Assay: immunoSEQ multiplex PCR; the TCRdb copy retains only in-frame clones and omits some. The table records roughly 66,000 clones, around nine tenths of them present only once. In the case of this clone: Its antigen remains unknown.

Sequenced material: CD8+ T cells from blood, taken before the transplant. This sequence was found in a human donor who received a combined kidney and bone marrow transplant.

The CDR3 reads CASSEEPRDTIYF. CDR3 sequence (DNA): TGCGCCAGCAGCGAAGAACCCCGGGATACCATATATTTT. V gene TRBV5-1 combines with J gene TRBJ1-3; D gene uncertain. Trimming took off 4 bases at V and 10 bases at J, with 15 bases between the two ends. The CDR3 totals 13 residues. Germline lookup yields CDR1 SGHRS and CDR2 YFSETQ.